This record concerns one T cell receptor (beta chain) sequence. Its antigen remains unidentified. Per-base qualities were not stored, and no clone one base away is much larger. The sample belongs to a study of T cell responses to AZD1222 COVID-19 vaccine (dated by TCRdb to the early 2020s). Broadly, across the study: AZD1222 recipients given second doses at about 4 weeks or at about 12 weeks were pooled, since spike-specific TCR depth and breadth were not found to differ between the two schedules. A total of about 230 trial participants underwent TCR sequencing, of whom 207 received two doses of AZD1222 and roughly 25 received two doses of the MenACWY control vaccine. Trial participants were enrolled into age subgroups of 18-55, 56-69 and 70-plus years, which contained about 150, 28 and 57 TCR-sequenced participants, respectively.

This sample's time point label indicates: baseline before first vaccination. Vaccinee samples were obtained from the UK trials COV001 and COV002, which included a single-blind randomized controlled phase 2/3 trial of AZD1222 (ChAdOx1 nCoV-19) in healthy adults. For TCRbeta chain sequencing, PBMC samples from trial participants were taken at day 0 and at day 28 after the second dose. The CDR3, cysteine through phenylalanine, is 15 amino acids long. Kept here is only the CDR3 DNA, which spans 45 bases and is read in frame from base 1. The germline V gene yields MNHEY for CDR1 and SVGAGI for CDR2. V is cut by 6 bases and J by 4 bases, and the space between the germline ends is 15 bases. The CDR3 regions of human TCRbeta chains were analyzed by immunosequencing. In the source study's methods: Repertoire TCRs were checked for matches against a reference library of SARS-CoV-2-specific TCRs that had been generated using the MIRA antigen-specificity platform. Breadth was defined as the fraction of unique TCRs that were SARS-CoV-2-associated. Depth was defined as the fraction of total T cells that were SARS-CoV-2-associated. Using the MIRA data, every spike-specific TCR was mapped to the spike region that the TCR reacted to and assigned to either a CD4 or a CD8 class. Log10-transformed breadth and depth values were compared by one-way ANOVA with Sidak's multiple comparisons tests. TCRdb limited this immuneACCESS table to in-frame rearrangements with V and J called. A share of clones is missing; checked studies link under half to unresolved V genes, and the rest is unexplained. V, J and clone size derive from that table, while D and trimming were established from the DNA sequence. This sample comprises more than 85,000 clones, roughly nine tenths of them detected only once. The ten biggest clones cover 6.5% to 8.5% of the sample.

The paper as a whole reports these results and caveats: After two AZD1222 doses, both the breadth and the depth of spike-specific TCRs were significantly higher than at day 0 and than in MenACWY recipients. Conclusions about previously exposed vaccinees were limited because only 6 or 7 AZD1222 recipients were SARS-CoV-2 seropositive at baseline. Reportedly, close to half of the unique spike-specific TCRs recognized epitopes lying outside the regions that are mutated in the B.1.351 and B.1.1.7 variants. Most participants were white British and females outnumbered males, and the authors suggested that clonal diversity may have been underestimated. In the small 56-69-year group, the increase in depth fell short of significance, most likely because of low power. Vaccine-associated CD4 TCRs spanned the whole spike protein, with dominant responses in regions 160-218 and 743-854. No day 14 peak-response samples were available, so repertoires were characterized only after the peak T cell response.

Sequencing used peripheral blood, obtained on day 0 of AZD1222 vaccination. Recombination connected TRBV6-5 to TRBJ1-4; no D gene call is confident. The source of this sequence is an adult in good health. The CDR3 corresponds to CASRDLPGYNEKLFF. In nucleotide form, the sequence is TGTGCCAGCAGAGACCTTCCGGGATATAATGAAAAACTGTTTTTT.